This TCR beta chain stems from a study of CD8 T cells in ankylosing spondylitis. Findings and limits, study-wide: Significant enrichment of disease-linked clones was reportedly seen in matched ankylosing spondylitis synovial fluid. A motif in TCR beta, a set of 8 or 9 highly homologous variants, appeared characteristic of ankylosing spondylitis blood.

TCRdb re-analysed the 5' RACE reads in MiXCR, keeping a single row per CDR3 protein. The sample yields 500,000 to 550,000 distinct CDR3 sequences, more than 9.5% seen once. This clonotype was seen a handful of times. Its antigen is unknown. The germline V gene encodes CDR1 SNHLY and CDR2 FYNNEI. CDR3 size: 16 residues. Trimming took 3 bases from V and 2 from J; bases not matched to a gene: 8. The chain has TRBV2 and TRBJ2-7; 9 bases align to TRBD2. This receptor was obtained from a male donor with ankylosing spondylitis. The sample was blood, either unsorted or a sorted T cell fraction (not recorded which). DNA of the CDR3: TGTGCCAGCAGTGATCCTAGCGGGATGTACACCTACGAGCAGTACTTC. It codes for CASSDPSGMYTYEQYF.